A single TCR beta chain is shown here with its context. Its antigen remains unknown. The record originates from a study of response to subunit inactivated influenza vaccine. Study results and limitations: Authors suggested each seasonal flu vaccination may recruit only limited numbers of new T cells.

CDR1 and CDR2 from the germline V gene are SGHTA and FQGNSA. The CDR3 has 15 amino acids. The V and J ends lost 5 bases and 7 bases, in that order; junction bases with no gene match: 11. TCRdb passed the RT-PCR reads through MiXCR, listing each CDR3 protein once. The sample carries some 800,000 distinct CDR3 sequences, around 20% recorded once. This receptor was obtained from a man aged 50-60 years who received an inactivated influenza vaccine. The chain carries TRBV7-2 and TRBJ1-2; 9 bases fit TRBD1. The material sequenced was PBMCs from blood, taken about 5 days after vaccination. CDR3 protein: CASSAYRDRESGYTF. The CDR3 DNA follows: TGTGCCAGCAGCGCCTACCGGGACAGGGAAAGTGGCTACACCTTC.